These 3 T cell receptor beta chains were all obtained from the same sample, sequenced in a study of T-cell reconstitution after alpha-beta-depleted transplantation in children. TCRbeta library preparation incorporated unique molecular identifiers. TCRdb used MiXCR to reprocess the PCR reads, holding one entry per CDR3 protein. The table records more than 90,000 distinct CDR3 sequences, roughly 8.4% of them present only once. The sequencing here drew on PBMCs from the stem cell graft donor, taken from the stem cell graft. These TCRs come from a human donor who donated a stem cell graft to a child with congenital amegakaryocytic thrombocytopenia.

J is TRBJ1-1 and V is TRBV6-2 or TRBV6-3; D not certain. CDR1 is MNHEY and CDR2 is SVGEGT in the germline V gene. Between the trimmed V and J ends, which lost 6 bases and 7 bases, there was a span of 12 bases. This CDR3 spans 12 amino acids. CDR3 loop: CASSRPGVEAFF. The CDR3, as DNA: TGTGCCAGCAGCCGCCCGGGAGTTGAAGCTTTCTTT.

This clonotype was detected a few times. The chain joins TRBV24-1 to TRBJ1-2; 7 nucleotides match TRBD1. Unmatched junction bases numbered 0, after V lost 9 bases and J lost 6 bases. This CDR3 spans 10 amino acids. Looked up from germline, CDR1 is KGHDR and CDR2 is SFDVKD. The CDR3 DNA reads as TGTGCCACCGGGACAGATGGCTACACCTTC. Translation: CATGTDGYTF.

This chain links TRBV19 with TRBJ2-3; D gene ambiguous. V was shortened by 2 bases and J by 2 bases, with 11 bases between the two germline ends. The CDR3 has 15 residues. Germline lookup yields CDR1 LNHDA and CDR2 SQIVND (reference sequence). Here the CDR3 DNA reads TGTGCCAGTAGTATATGGGCAGCCTCCACAGATACGCAGTATTTT. It specifies CASSIWAASTDTQYF.